This T cell receptor (beta chain) was recovered during a study of cytomegalovirus exposure and HLA in healthy donors. The study's findings and limits: Prior analysis indicated that the majority of TCR beta V segments exhibited productivity approximately 87% or approximately 30% of the time. Analysis was performed later, and it showed HLA-associated TCR beta chains to be more clonally expanded than equally common others.

With regard to this clone: The antigen is undetermined.

Germline assignment: CDR1 MNHEY and CDR2 SVGAGI. The CDR3 is 16 amino acids. The V segment lost 0 bases and the J segment 4 bases; nucleotides outside the gene matches: 8. The PCR made use of 60 Vbeta and 13 Jbeta primers. The repertoire was sequenced with immunoSEQ multiplex PCR; TCRdb's copy has only in-frame clones and lacks some. The table lists about 250,000 clones, roughly 80% of them singletons, with 0.3% in the top ten. Material: PBMCs. The clonotype originates from a girl aged 2 to 10 in good health and CMV-seronegative. The V and J genes are TRBV6-5 and TRBJ2-5; 7 bases are a match to TRBD1. The CDR3 nucleotides read TGTGCCAGCAGTTACTCGAGGGGAACAGGGGTAGAGACCCAGTACTTC. This translates into CASSYSRGTGVETQYF.